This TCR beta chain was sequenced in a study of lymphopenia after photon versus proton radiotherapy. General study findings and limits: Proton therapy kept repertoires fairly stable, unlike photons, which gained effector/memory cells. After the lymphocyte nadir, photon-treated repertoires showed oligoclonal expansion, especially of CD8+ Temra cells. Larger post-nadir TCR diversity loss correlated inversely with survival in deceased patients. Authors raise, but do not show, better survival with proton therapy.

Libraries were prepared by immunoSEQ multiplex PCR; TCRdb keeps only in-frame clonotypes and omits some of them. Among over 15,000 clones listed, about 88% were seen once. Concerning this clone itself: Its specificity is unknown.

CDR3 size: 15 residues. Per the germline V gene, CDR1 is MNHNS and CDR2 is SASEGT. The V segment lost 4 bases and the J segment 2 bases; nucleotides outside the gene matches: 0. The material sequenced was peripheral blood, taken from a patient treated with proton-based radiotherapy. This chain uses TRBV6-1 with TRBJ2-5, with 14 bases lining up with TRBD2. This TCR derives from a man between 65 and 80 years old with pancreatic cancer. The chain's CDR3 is CASSGLAGGQETQYF. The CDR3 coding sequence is TGTGCCAGCAGTGGACTAGCGGGGGGGCAAGAGACCCAGTACTTC.